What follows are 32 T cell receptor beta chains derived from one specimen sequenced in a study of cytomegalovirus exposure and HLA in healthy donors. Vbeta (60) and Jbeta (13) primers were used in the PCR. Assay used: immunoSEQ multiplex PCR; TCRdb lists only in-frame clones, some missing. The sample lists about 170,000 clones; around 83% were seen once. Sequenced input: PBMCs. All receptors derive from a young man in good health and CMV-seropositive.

Written as DNA, the CDR3 is TGTGCCAGCAGCTTTACTAGCGGGAGACCCTACAATGAGCAGTTCTTC. Protein sequence: CASSFTSGRPYNEQFF. V and J are TRBV7-9 and TRBJ2-1, with 11 bases lining up with TRBD2. CDR1 is SEHNR and CDR2 is FQNEAQ in the germline V gene (reference sequence). The CDR3 extends over 16 amino acids. With 3 bases clipped from V and 2 bases from J, the junction kept 3 bases outside the gene matches.

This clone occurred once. Written as DNA, the CDR3 is TGTGCCTGGTTCGTCGACACGACCTACGAGCAGTACGTC. It specifies CAWFVDTTYEQYV. V and J are TRBV30 and TRBJ2-7; D unclear. CDR3 length: 13 amino acids. Per germline, CDR1 GTSNPN and CDR2 SVGIG (reference sequence). V shed 5 bases and J shed 2 bases, with 13 bases lying between them.

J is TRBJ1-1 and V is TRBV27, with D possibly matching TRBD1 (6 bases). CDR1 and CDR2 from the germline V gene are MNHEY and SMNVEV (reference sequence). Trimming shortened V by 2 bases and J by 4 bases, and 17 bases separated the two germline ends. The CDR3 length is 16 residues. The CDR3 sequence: CASSLRGTGSFTEAFF. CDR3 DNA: TGTGCCAGCAGTTTAAGGGGCACAGGGTCCTTCACTGAAGCTTTCTTT.

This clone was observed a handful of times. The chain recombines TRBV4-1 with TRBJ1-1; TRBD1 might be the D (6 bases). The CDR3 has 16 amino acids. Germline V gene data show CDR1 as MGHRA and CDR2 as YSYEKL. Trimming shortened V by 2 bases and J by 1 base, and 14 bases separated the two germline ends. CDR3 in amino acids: CASSQTGIEWNTEAFF. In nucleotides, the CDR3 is TGCGCCAGCAGCCAAACAGGGATTGAGTGGAACACTGAAGCTTTCTTT.

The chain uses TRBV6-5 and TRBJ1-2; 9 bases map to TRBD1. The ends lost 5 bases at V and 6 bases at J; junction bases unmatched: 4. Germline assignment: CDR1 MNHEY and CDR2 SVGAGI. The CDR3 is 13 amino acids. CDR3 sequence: CASSRDRVDGYTF. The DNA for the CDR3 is TGTGCCAGCAGTCGGGACAGGGTGGATGGCTACACCTTC.

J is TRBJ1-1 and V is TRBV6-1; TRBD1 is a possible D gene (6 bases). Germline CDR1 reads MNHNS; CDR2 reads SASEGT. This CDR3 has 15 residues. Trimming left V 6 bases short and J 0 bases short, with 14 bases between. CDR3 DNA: TGTGCCAGCAGAGGACAGTTACTCATGAACACTGAAGCTTTCTTT. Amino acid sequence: CASRGQLLMNTEAFF.

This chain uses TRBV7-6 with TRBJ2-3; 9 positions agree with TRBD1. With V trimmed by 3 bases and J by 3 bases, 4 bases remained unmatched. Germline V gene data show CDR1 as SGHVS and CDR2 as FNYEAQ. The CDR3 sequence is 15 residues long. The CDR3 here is CASSLGQGITDTQYF. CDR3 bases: TGTGCCAGCAGCTTGGGACAGGGCATAACAGATACGCAGTATTTT.

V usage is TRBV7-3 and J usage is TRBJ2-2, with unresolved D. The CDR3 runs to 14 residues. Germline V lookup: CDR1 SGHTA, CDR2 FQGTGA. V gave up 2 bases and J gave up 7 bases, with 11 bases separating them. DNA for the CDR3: TGTGCCAGCAGCTTAGAGCCACGAGGCGGGGAGCTGTTTTTT. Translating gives CASSLEPRGGELFF.

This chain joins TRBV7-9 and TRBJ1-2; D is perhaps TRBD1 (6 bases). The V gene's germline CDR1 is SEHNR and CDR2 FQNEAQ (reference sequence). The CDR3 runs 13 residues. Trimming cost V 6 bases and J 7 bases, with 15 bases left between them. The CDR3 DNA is TGTGCCAGCAGACCAACAGGGCCTGGTGGCTACACCTTC. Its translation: CASRPTGPGGYTF. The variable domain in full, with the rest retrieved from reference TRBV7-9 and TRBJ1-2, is DTGVSQNPRHKITKRGQNVTFRCDPISEHNRLYWYRQTLGQGPEFLTYFQNEAQLEKSRLLSDRFSAERPKGSFSTLEIQRTEQGDSAMYLCASRPTGPGGYTFGSGTRLTVV.

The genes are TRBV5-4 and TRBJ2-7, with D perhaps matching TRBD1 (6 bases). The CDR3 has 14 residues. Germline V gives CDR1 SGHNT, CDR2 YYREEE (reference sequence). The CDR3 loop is CASSHPGQPFEQCV. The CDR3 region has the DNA TGTGCCAGCAGCCATCCGGGACAACCCTTCGAGCAGTGCGTC.

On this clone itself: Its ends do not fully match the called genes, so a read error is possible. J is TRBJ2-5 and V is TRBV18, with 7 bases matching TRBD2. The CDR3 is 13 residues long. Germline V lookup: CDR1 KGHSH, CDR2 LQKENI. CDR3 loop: CANSAGTAETQYF. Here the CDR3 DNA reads TGTGCCAACTCAGCGGGGACGGCGGAGACCCAGTACTTC.

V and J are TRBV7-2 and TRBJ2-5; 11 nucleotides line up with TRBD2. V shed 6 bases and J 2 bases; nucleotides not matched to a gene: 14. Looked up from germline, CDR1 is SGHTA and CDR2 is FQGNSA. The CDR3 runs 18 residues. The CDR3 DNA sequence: TGTGCCAGCAGTCTTAGCGGGAGGGCCGCGGGCGCTCAAGAGACCCAGTACTTC. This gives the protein CASSLSGRAAGAQETQYF.

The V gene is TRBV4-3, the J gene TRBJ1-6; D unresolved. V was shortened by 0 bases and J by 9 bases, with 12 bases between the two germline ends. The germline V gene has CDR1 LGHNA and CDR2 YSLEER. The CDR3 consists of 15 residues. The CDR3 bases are TGCGCCAGCAGCCAAGATTCGGAGGTCGGTTCACCCCTCCACTTT. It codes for CASSQDSEVGSPLHF.

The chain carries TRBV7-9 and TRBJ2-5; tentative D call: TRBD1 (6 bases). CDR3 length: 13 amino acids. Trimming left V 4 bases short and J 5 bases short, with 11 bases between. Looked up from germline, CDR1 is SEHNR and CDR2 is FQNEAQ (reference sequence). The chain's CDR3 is CASSSITGETQYF. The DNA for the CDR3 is TGTGCCAGCAGCTCGATCACAGGGGAGACCCAGTACTTC.

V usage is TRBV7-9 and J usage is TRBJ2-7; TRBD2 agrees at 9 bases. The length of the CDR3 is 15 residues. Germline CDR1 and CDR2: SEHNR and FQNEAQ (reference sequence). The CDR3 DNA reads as TGTTCCAGCAGCATGGGCGGGACTAGCAAGTACGAGCAGTACGTC. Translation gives CSSSMGGTSKYEQYV.

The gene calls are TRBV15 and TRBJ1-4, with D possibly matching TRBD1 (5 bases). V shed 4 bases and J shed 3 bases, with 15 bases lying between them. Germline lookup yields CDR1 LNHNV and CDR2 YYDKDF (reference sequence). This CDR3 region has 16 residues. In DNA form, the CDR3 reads TGTGCCACCAGCACAGGGTCCCAGCACGCTAATGAAAAACTGTTTTTT. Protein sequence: CATSTGSQHANEKLFF.

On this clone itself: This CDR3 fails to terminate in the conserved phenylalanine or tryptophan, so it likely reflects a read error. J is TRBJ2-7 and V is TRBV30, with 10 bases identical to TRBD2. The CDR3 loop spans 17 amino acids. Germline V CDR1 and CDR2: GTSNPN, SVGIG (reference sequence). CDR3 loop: CAWSTPHSGRSSHEQYL. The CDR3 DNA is TGTGCCTGGAGTACACCTCATAGCGGGAGGAGCTCCCACGAGCAGTACCTC.

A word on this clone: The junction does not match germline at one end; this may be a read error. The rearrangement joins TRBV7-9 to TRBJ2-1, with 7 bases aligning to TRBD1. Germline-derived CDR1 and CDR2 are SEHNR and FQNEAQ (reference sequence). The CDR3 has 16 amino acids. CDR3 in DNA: TGTTCCAGCAGCCCACAGGGGTCCGGATACTACAATGAGCAGTTCTTC. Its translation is CSSSPQGSGYYNEQFF. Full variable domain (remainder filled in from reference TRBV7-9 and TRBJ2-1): DTGVSQNPRHKITKRGQNVTFRCDPISEHNRLYWYRQTLGQGPEFLTYFQNEAQLEKSRLLSDRFSAERPKGSFSTLEIQRTEQGDSAMYLCSSSPQGSGYYNEQFFGPGTRLTVL.

CDR3 sequence: CASSLGASPPQETQYF. Here the CDR3 DNA reads TGTGCCAGCAGCTTAGGTGCTAGTCCACCCCAAGAGACCCAGTACTTC. The chain combines TRBV11-2 with TRBJ2-5, with no clear D. Germline assignment: CDR1 SGHAT and CDR2 FQNNGV. With 1 base removed from V and 1 base from J, the gap between germline ends came to 13 bases. The CDR3 loop spans 16 amino acids. The entire variable domain, with the rest obtained from reference TRBV11-2 and TRBJ2-5, is as follows: EAGVAQSPRYKIIEKRQSVAFWCNPISGHATLYWYQQILGQGPKLLIQFQNNGVVDDSQLPKDRFSAERLKGVDSTLKIQPAKLEDSAVYLCASSLGASPPQETQYFGPGTRLLVL.

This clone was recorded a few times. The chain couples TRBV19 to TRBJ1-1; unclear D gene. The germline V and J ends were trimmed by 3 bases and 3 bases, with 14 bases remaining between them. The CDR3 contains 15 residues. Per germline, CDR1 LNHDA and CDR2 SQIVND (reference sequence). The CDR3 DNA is TGTGCCAGTAGTATGAGAGGGTCGGGGTACACTGAAGCTTTCTTT. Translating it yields CASSMRGSGYTEAFF.

For the CDR3, the DNA is TGTGCCAGCAGCCAAGGGCGGGGAGGAGAGACCCAGTACTTC. Translating it yields CASSQGRGGETQYF. The chain carries TRBV4-2 and TRBJ2-5; D may be TRBD2 (6 bases). Germline CDR1 and CDR2: LGHNA and YNFKEQ. This CDR3 is 14 amino acids long. V was cut by 1 base and J by 4 bases, with 10 bases left in between.

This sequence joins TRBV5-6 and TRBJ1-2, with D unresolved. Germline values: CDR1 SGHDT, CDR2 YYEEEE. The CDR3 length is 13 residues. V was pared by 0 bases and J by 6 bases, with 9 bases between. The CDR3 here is CASSLGRLNGYTF. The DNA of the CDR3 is TGTGCCAGCAGCTTGGGGAGGTTGAATGGCTACACCTTC.

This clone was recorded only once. CDR3 in DNA: TGCGCCAGCAGCTTCGCGGGGCTAGACAATGAGCAGTTCTTC. Protein sequence: CASSFAGLDNEQFF. The genes are TRBV5-1 and TRBJ2-1, with D possibly being TRBD2 (6 bases). V dropped 2 bases and J dropped 5 bases, with 11 bases sitting between them. The CDR3 totals 14 residues. CDR1 and CDR2 (germline): SGHRS, YFSETQ.

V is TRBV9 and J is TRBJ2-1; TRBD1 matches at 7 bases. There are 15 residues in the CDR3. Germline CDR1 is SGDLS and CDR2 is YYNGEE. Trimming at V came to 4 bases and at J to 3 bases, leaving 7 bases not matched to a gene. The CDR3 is CASSSDRANYNEQFF. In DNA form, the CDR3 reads TGTGCCAGCAGCTCAGACAGGGCCAACTACAATGAGCAGTTCTTC.

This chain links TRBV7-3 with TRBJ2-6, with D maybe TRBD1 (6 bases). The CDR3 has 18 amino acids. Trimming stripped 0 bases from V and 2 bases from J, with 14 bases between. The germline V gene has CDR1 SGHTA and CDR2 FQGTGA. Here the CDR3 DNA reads TGTGCCAGCAGCTTAACACTGGCAGGGGCTACTGGGGCCAACGTCCTGACTTTC. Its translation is CASSLTLAGATGANVLTF.

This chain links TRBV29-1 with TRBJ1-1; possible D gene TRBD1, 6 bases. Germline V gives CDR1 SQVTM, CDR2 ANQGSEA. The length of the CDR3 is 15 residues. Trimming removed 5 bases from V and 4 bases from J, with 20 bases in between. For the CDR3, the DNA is TGCAGCGTTTCATCTCTGGACAGCCCAGCCACTGAAGCTTTCTTT. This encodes CSVSSLDSPATEAFF.

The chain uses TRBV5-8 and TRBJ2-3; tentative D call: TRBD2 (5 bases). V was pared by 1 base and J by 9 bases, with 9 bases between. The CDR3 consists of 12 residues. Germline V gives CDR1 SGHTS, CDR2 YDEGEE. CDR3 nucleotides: TGTGCCAGCAGCTTGAAGGAGGAGACGCAGTATTTT. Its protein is CASSLKEETQYF. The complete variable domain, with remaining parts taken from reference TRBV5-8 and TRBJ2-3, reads EAGVTQSPTHLIKTRGQQATLRCSPISGHTSVYWYQQALGLGLQFLLWYDEGEERNRGNFPPRFSGRQFPNYSSELNVNALELEDSALYLCASSLKEETQYFGPGTRLTVL.

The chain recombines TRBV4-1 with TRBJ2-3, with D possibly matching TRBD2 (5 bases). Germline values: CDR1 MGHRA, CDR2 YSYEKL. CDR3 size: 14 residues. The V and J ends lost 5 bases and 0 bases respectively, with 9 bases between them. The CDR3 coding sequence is TGCGCCAGCAGCGGCGCGGGCAGCACAGATACGCAGTATTTT. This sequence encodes CASSGAGSTDTQYF.

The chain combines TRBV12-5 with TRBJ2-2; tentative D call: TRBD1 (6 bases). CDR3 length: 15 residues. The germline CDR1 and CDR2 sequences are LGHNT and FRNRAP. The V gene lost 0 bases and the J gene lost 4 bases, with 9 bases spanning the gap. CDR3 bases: TGTGCTAGTGGTTTGGTAGCAGGGGCCACCGGGGAGCTGTTTTTT. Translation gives CASGLVAGATGELFF.

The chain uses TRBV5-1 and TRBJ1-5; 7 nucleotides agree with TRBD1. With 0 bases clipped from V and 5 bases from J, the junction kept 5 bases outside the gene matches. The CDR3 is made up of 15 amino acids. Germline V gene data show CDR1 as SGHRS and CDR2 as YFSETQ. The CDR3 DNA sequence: TGCGCCAGCAGCTTGGGCGACAGGGTAGATCAGCCCCAGCATTTT. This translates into CASSLGDRVDQPQHF.

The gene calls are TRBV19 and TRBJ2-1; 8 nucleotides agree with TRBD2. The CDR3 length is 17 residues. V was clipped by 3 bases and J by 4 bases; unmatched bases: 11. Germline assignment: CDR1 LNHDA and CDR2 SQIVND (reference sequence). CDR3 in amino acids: CASSINFLGLGYNEQFF. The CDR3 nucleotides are TGTGCCAGTAGTATTAATTTTCTGGGACTAGGGTACAATGAGCAGTTCTTC. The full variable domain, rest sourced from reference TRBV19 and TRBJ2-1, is DGGITQSPKYLFRKEGQNVTLSCEQNLNHDAMYWYRQDPGQGLRLIYYSQIVNDFQKGDIAEGYSVSREKKESFPLTVTSAQKNPTAFYLCASSINFLGLGYNEQFFGPGTRLTVL.

The CDR3 loop reads CASSPREGLNTGELFF. CDR3 DNA sequence: TGTGCCAGCAGCCCCAGGGAGGGCCTGAACACCGGGGAGCTGTTTTTT. The chain is built from TRBV11-3 and TRBJ2-2; TRBD2 agrees at 7 bases. This CDR3 spans 16 amino acids. Germline values: CDR1 SGHNT, CDR2 YENEEA. V shed 5 bases and J 1 base; nucleotides not matched to a gene: 7.